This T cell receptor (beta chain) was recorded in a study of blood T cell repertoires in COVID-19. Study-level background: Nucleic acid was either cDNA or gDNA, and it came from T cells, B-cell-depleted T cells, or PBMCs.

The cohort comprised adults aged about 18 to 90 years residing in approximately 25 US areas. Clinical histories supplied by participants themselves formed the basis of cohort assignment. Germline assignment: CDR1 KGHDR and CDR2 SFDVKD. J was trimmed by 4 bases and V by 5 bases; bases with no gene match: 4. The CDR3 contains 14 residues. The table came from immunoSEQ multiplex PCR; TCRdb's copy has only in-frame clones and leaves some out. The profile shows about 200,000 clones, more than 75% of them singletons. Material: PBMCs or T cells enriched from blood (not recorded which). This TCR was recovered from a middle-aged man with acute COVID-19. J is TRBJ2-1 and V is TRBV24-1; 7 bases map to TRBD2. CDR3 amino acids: CATSAGDYYNEQFF. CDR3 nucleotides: TGTGCCACCAGTGCGGGGGACTATTACAATGAGCAGTTCTTC.